The rows below give T cell receptor beta chains drawn from one sample of a study of blood T cell repertoires in COVID-19. TCRdb's table, derived via immunoSEQ multiplex PCR, lists solely in-frame clones and lacks some. The top ten hold about 1.7% of the sample, which has about 200,000 clones, 88% seen once. The sample comprised peripheral blood. These receptors were obtained from a man younger than 35 with active or convalescent COVID-19. Both conserved end residues are part of each CDR3. Each record gives: D gene, J gene, clone size, V gene, CDR3 DNA, CDR3 protein. D genes are given only for firm matches. The size field is filled for only some rows; it gives once, few, many or a size class.

D gene: TRBD1; J gene: TRBJ1-4; clone size: .; V gene: TRBV10-1; CDR3 DNA: TGCGCCAGCAGTGAGAACAGGGGAACTAATGAAAAACTGTTTTTT; CDR3 protein: CASSENRGTNEKLFF
D gene: .; J gene: TRBJ2-5; clone size: .; V gene: TRBV19; CDR3 DNA: TGTGCCAGTAGTGAGGACGGGGAAGAGACCCAGTACTTC; CDR3 protein: CASSEDGEETQYF
D gene: TRBD1; J gene: TRBJ1-1; clone size: .; V gene: TRBV3-1/TRBV3-2; CDR3 DNA: TGTGCCAGCAGTTACAGGGGGAACACTGAAGCTTTCTTT; CDR3 protein: CASSYRGNTEAFF
D gene: .; J gene: TRBJ2-7; clone size: once; V gene: TRBV6-2/TRBV6-3; CDR3 DNA: TGTGCCAGCAGTTTTGGCAGGGGCTCCTACGAGCAGTACTTC; CDR3 protein: CASSFGRGSYEQYF
D gene: .; J gene: TRBJ1-2; clone size: .; V gene: TRBV28; CDR3 DNA: TGTGCCAGCAGTCCGACTCTAGACAACTATGGCTACACCTTC; CDR3 protein: CASSPTLDNYGYTF
D gene: TRBD2; J gene: TRBJ2-5; clone size: .; V gene: TRBV11-2; CDR3 DNA: TGTGCCAGCAGGTATGAGGGACTAAAAGAGACCCAGTACTTC; CDR3 protein: CASRYEGLKETQYF
D gene: .; J gene: TRBJ1-2; clone size: .; V gene: TRBV3-1/TRBV3-2; CDR3 DNA: TGTGCCAGCAGCCAAGATGGGAGGGGTGGCTACACCTTC; CDR3 protein: CASSQDGRGGYTF
D gene: .; J gene: TRBJ1-2; clone size: .; V gene: TRBV3-1/TRBV3-2; CDR3 DNA: TGTGCCAGCAGCCAAGTCGACTATGGCTACACCTTC; CDR3 protein: CASSQVDYGYTF
D gene: .; J gene: TRBJ2-5; clone size: .; V gene: TRBV11-2; CDR3 DNA: TGTGCCAGCAGCTTAGATCCAGGTCCCCAAGAGACCCAGTACTTC; CDR3 protein: CASSLDPGPQETQYF
D gene: .; J gene: TRBJ1-5; clone size: .; V gene: TRBV27; CDR3 DNA: TGTGCCAGTAGAGGTCTTAATCAGCCCCAGCATTTT; CDR3 protein: CASRGLNQPQHF
D gene: TRBD2; J gene: TRBJ2-1; clone size: .; V gene: TRBV11-2; CDR3 DNA: TGTGCCAGCAGGCCCCCGGGACTAGCACAGAATGAGCAGTTCTTC; CDR3 protein: CASRPPGLAQNEQFF
D gene: .; J gene: TRBJ1-6; clone size: .; V gene: TRBV5-6; CDR3 DNA: TGTGCCAGCAGCTCCCAACAGGGTACCTATAATTCACCCCTCCACTTT; CDR3 protein: CASSSQQGTYNSPLHF
D gene: .; J gene: TRBJ1-5; clone size: .; V gene: TRBV5-6; CDR3 DNA: TGTGCCAGCAGCTTGGGAGGCGGTCAGCCCCAGCATTTT; CDR3 protein: CASSLGGGQPQHF
D gene: .; J gene: TRBJ1-2; clone size: .; V gene: TRBV24-1; CDR3 DNA: TGTGCCACCAGTGATTACGGAGCGAGCTATGGCTACACCTTC; CDR3 protein: CATSDYGASYGYTF
D gene: TRBD2; J gene: TRBJ2-7; clone size: .; V gene: TRBV5-6; CDR3 DNA: TGTGCCAGCAGCCGCGGACTAGCCCGAGGGGAAGAGCAGTACTTC; CDR3 protein: CASSRGLARGEEQYF